Below are 28 T cell receptor beta chains sequenced from a single sample in a study of cytomegalovirus exposure and HLA in healthy donors. Clones were sequenced by immunoSEQ multiplex PCR, and TCRdb holds only the in-frame ones, with some missing. The table shows fewer than 150,000 clones, with around nine tenths occurring only once. Source material: PBMCs. The receptors were sampled from a man younger than 35 in good health and CMV-seropositive.

The rearrangement links TRBV2 to TRBJ2-3; a possible D gene is TRBD1 (6 bases). The CDR3 spans 14 residues. Germline lookup yields CDR1 SNHLY and CDR2 FYNNEI. V was cut by 7 bases and J by 1 base, with 12 bases left in between. Written as DNA, the CDR3 is TGTGCCAGCAATTTGGACAGCCGCACAGATACGCAGTATTTT. Amino acids: CASNLDSRTDTQYF.

The chain recombines TRBV11-2 with TRBJ1-1; the D gene is possibly TRBD1 (5 bases). Germline V gene lookup returns CDR1 SGHAT and CDR2 FQNNGV. The CDR3 is made up of 14 amino acids. Trimming left V 5 bases short and J 2 bases short, with 12 bases between. The CDR3 region has the DNA TGTGCCAGCAGCCCCTGGACAACCAACACTGAAGCTTTCTTT. Residues: CASSPWTTNTEAFF.

The chain combines TRBV10-1 with TRBJ2-1; 7 bases are a match to TRBD1. In germline, CDR1 is WNHNN, CDR2 SYGVQD (reference sequence). The CDR3 totals 15 residues. The junction had 10 bases not matched to a gene; V was cut back by 6 bases and J by 5 bases. CDR3 amino acids: CASSRQGSKDNEQFF. In nucleotides, the CDR3 is TGCGCCAGCAGCAGACAGGGAAGTAAAGACAATGAGCAGTTCTTC.

The chain couples TRBV7-8 to TRBJ1-5, with D possibly being TRBD1 (6 bases). This CDR3 contains 15 residues. Trimming pared 4 bases from V and 3 bases from J, leaving 13 bases between. The V gene's germline CDR1 is SGHVS and CDR2 FQNEAQ. Written as DNA, the CDR3 is TGTGCCAGCAGCTCAGACTGGACAGCCAATCAGCCCCAGCATTTT. Amino acids: CASSSDWTANQPQHF.

The chain has TRBV29-1 and TRBJ1-3, with D unresolved. The length of the CDR3 is 12 residues. The ends were cut back, 4 bases at V and 2 bases at J, with 6 bases in the middle. Germline CDR1 is SQVTM and CDR2 is ANQGSEA. CDR3 coding DNA: TGCAGCGTTGTTAATGCTGGAAACACCATATATTTT. Translating it yields CSVVNAGNTIYF.

The chain joins TRBV27 to TRBJ2-3; 11 nucleotides align to TRBD1. The germline gives CDR1 MNHEY, CDR2 SMNVEV (reference sequence). V gave up 4 bases and J gave up 4 bases; unmatched junction bases: 10. CDR3 length equals 17 residues. The CDR3: CASSSIGQGADSDTQYF. The CDR3 DNA is TGTGCCAGCAGTTCAATTGGACAGGGGGCGGACTCAGATACGCAGTATTTT.

The rearrangement joins TRBV29-1 to TRBJ2-1, with D perhaps TRBD2 (5 bases). Germline-derived CDR1 and CDR2 are SQVTM and ANQGSEA. This CDR3 is 13 amino acids long. Trimming pared 4 bases from V and 3 bases from J, leaving 10 bases between. Here the CDR3 reads CSVASSVYNEQFF. DNA for the CDR3: TGCAGCGTTGCTAGCTCTGTCTACAATGAGCAGTTCTTC.

The rearrangement links TRBV28 to TRBJ2-1; D is perhaps TRBD2 (5 bases). CDR1 MDHEN and CDR2 SYDVKM come from the germline V gene. V was shortened by 7 bases and J by 5 bases, with 18 bases between the two germline ends. The CDR3 consists of 15 residues. CDR3 nucleotide sequence: TGTGCCAGCACCATCCTCGGGGTAGGGAACAATGAGCAGTTCTTC. This codes for CASTILGVGNNEQFF. The variable domain in full, completed from reference TRBV28 and TRBJ2-1, reads DVKVTQSSRYLVKRTGEKVFLECVQDMDHENMFWYRQDPGLGLRLIYFSYDVKMKEKGDIPEGYSVSREKKERFSLILESASTNQTSMYLCASTILGVGNNEQFFGPGTRLTVL.

The rearrangement uses TRBV4-2 and TRBJ2-7; TRBD2 aligns across 9 bases. The V gene's germline CDR1 is LGHNA and CDR2 YNFKEQ. After removal of 0 bases from V and 5 bases from J, the junction contained 8 bases not matched to a gene. The length of the CDR3 is 16 residues. CDR3 sequence: CASSQDRRGGVHEQYF. The CDR3 DNA follows: TGTGCCAGCAGCCAAGACCGGCGGGGGGGTGTCCACGAGCAGTACTTC.

The rearrangement links TRBV6-5 to TRBJ1-1, with 7 nucleotides matching TRBD1. The J segment lost 10 bases and the V segment lost 2 bases, leaving 7 bases of the junction unmatched. The germline gives CDR1 MNHEY, CDR2 SVGAGI. This CDR3 has 13 residues. Here the CDR3 DNA reads TGTGCCAGCAGTTACCAACCTGGGACAGCAGCTTTCTTT. Translating it yields CASSYQPGTAAFF.

The chain couples TRBV25-1 to TRBJ1-3; D might be TRBD1 (6 bases). The CDR3 is 15 residues long. Germline V lookup: CDR1 MGHDK, CDR2 SYGVNS. The V end was cut by 6 bases, the J end by 0 bases, with 12 bases between. CDR3 sequence reads: CASRTGSGSGNTIYF. CDR3 DNA: TGTGCCAGCAGGACAGGATCGGGCTCTGGAAACACCATATATTTT.

The chain is built from TRBV14 and TRBJ2-4; TRBD1 might be the D (5 bases). CDR3 length: 16 amino acids. V lost 4 bases to trimming and J lost 0 bases, with 13 bases between them. CDR1 is SGHDN, CDR2 FVKESK, per germline. CDR3 loop: CASSRVGAIAKNIQYF. The CDR3 coding sequence is TGTGCCAGCAGCCGTGTAGGGGCCATAGCCAAAAACATTCAGTACTTC. The full variable domain, rest sourced from reference TRBV14 and TRBJ2-4, is EAGVTQFPSHSVIEKGQTVTLRCDPISGHDNLYWYRRVMGKEIKFLLHFVKESKQDESGMPNNRFLAERTGGTYSTLKVQPAELEDSGVYFCASSRVGAIAKNIQYFGAGTRLSVL.

This clone was detected many times. V and J are TRBV2 and TRBJ1-1; D may be TRBD1 (6 bases). The CDR3 is 13 amino acids. Germline V gene sequence: CDR1 SNHLY, CDR2 FYNNEI. The V end lost 7 bases, the J end lost 3 bases, and 12 bases lay between the germline ends. The CDR3 nucleotides are TGTGCCAGCACGGGGGGCGGATACACTGAAGCTTTCTTT. Translation: CASTGGGYTEAFF.

This clone has more than one count but fewer than ten. The chain employs TRBV7-9 and TRBJ1-5; a possible D gene is TRBD1 (6 bases). This CDR3 has 15 amino acids. Trimming shortened V by 5 bases and J by 0 bases, and 11 bases separated the two germline ends. Germline lookup yields CDR1 SEHNR and CDR2 FQNEAQ (reference sequence). The CDR3 here is CASSPGTTSNQPQHF. The CDR3 nucleotides read TGTGCCAGCAGCCCCGGGACAACTAGCAATCAGCCCCAGCATTTT.

The chain couples TRBV28 to TRBJ2-6; possible D gene TRBD1, 5 bases. Per the germline V gene, CDR1 is MDHEN and CDR2 is SYDVKM. CDR3 size: 12 residues. Deletions cut 3 bases from V and 9 bases from J, with 6 bases between. This CDR3 reads CASSFGHNVLTF. The DNA of the CDR3 is TGTGCCAGCAGTTTCGGACACAACGTCCTGACTTTC.

Regarding this clone: Other DNA sequences in the same sample also yield this CDR3. V is TRBV13 and J is TRBJ2-7, with TRBD1 matching 7 bases. Germline V gene data show CDR1 as PRHDT and CDR2 as FYEKMQ (reference sequence). V trimming: 3 bases; J trimming: 2 bases; junction bases outside the gene matches: 1. The CDR3 is 13 residues long. The CDR3 DNA reads as TGTGCCAGCAGCTTGGGGACAGCCTACGAGCAGTACTTC. This gives the protein CASSLGTAYEQYF.

V and J are TRBV5-4 and TRBJ2-5, with 7 bases matching TRBD2. The length of the CDR3 is 16 residues. From germline, CDR1 is SGHNT and CDR2 YYREEE (reference sequence). V trimming: 5 bases; J trimming: 2 bases; junction bases outside the gene matches: 12. The CDR3 spells CASRRAGSGSQETQYF. The CDR3 coding sequence is TGTGCCAGCAGGCGAGCGGGGAGCGGTAGTCAAGAGACCCAGTACTTC.

The chain is built from TRBV5-6 and TRBJ1-4; no reliable D call. CDR1 SGHDT and CDR2 YYEEEE come from the germline V gene. Deletions cut 2 bases from V and 5 bases from J, with 10 bases between. The CDR3 is 14 residues long. The CDR3 sequence is CASSFRVLNEKLFF. CDR3 sequence (DNA): TGTGCCAGCAGCTTTCGGGTTTTAAATGAAAAACTGTTTTTT.

The chain recombines TRBV6-5 with TRBJ2-5, with 7 positions matching TRBD2. After removal of 2 bases from V and 3 bases from J, the junction contained 6 bases not matched to a gene. Germline V gene lookup returns CDR1 MNHEY and CDR2 SVGAGI. CDR3 size: 15 residues. Here the CDR3 DNA reads TGTGCCAGCAGTTACGGCGGGAGTAAGGAAGAGACCCAGTACTTC. This sequence encodes CASSYGGSKEETQYF.

In its sample, this clone was seen once. The chain links TRBV9 to TRBJ2-3, with a possible D match to TRBD2 (6 bases). This CDR3 comprises 16 residues. Trimming left V 3 bases short and J 6 bases short, with 20 bases between. Germline V gene sequence: CDR1 SGDLS, CDR2 YYNGEE. CDR3 residues: CASSAGERGNWDTQYF. The CDR3 DNA follows: TGTGCCAGCAGCGCCGGCGAACGGGGGAACTGGGATACGCAGTATTTT.

In DNA form, the CDR3 reads TGCGCCAGCAGTCAACCTTTTCTCCGGGACAGGGGCTACGAGCAGTACTTC. Its translation is CASSQPFLRDRGYEQYF. V usage is TRBV23-1 and J usage is TRBJ2-7; 10 nucleotides line up with TRBD1. TRBV23-1 is labeled an ORF, and its function is uncertain. V trimming: 2 bases; J trimming: 3 bases; junction bases outside the gene matches: 10. This CDR3 has 17 residues.

The CDR3, as DNA: TGCAGTGCCCATGACACCGGGGAGCTGTTTTTT. Translating it yields CSAHDTGELFF. The chain combines TRBV20-1 with TRBJ2-2; no clear D. The CDR3 is 11 amino acids. Germline V gene lookup returns CDR1 DFQATT and CDR2 SNEGSKA (reference sequence). The V gene lost 6 bases and the J gene lost 3 bases, with 5 bases spanning the gap.

Here the CDR3 reads CASSPPTRDRGRYLYFYGYTF. CDR3 bases: TGTGCCAGTAGTCCCCCCACCCGGGACAGGGGCCGGTACCTATACTTTTATGGCTACACCTTC. The V call is TRBV19, the J call TRBJ1-2; 10 positions agree with TRBD1. Germline V gene sequence: CDR1 LNHDA, CDR2 SQIVND (reference sequence). The CDR3 is 21 amino acids. V lost 5 bases to trimming and J lost 5 bases; unmatched junction nucleotides: 26.

The chain couples TRBV19 to TRBJ2-1; 13 nucleotides line up with TRBD2. The germline gives CDR1 LNHDA, CDR2 SQIVND (reference sequence). The CDR3 runs 17 residues. After removal of 6 bases from V and 0 bases from J, the junction contained 5 bases not matched to a gene. The CDR3 spells CASRKTSGGSSYNEQFF. The CDR3 nucleotides read TGTGCCAGTAGGAAGACTAGCGGGGGGAGCTCCTACAATGAGCAGTTCTTC.

The V and J genes are TRBV19 and TRBJ1-5; 9 positions agree with TRBD1. The V gene end was trimmed by 3 bases and the J gene end by 4 bases; junction bases not matched to a gene: 13. Germline V gives CDR1 LNHDA, CDR2 SQIVND (reference sequence). The length of the CDR3 is 18 residues. DNA of the CDR3: TGTGCCAGTAGTATTGGGGACAGGGTCCGGCGGAAAAATCAGCCCCAGCATTTT. Protein sequence: CASSIGDRVRRKNQPQHF.

The CDR3 sequence: CASSISHRGYEQYF. The CDR3 DNA is TGTGCCAGTAGTATCTCCCACAGGGGGTACGAGCAGTACTTC. V is TRBV19 and J is TRBJ2-7, with TRBD1 matching 8 bases. CDR1 is LNHDA, CDR2 SQIVND, per germline (reference sequence). The CDR3 length is 14 residues. Germline trimming cut 3 bases from V and 4 bases from J; bases unmatched to any gene: 5. The entire variable domain, with the rest obtained from reference TRBV19 and TRBJ2-7, is as follows: DGGITQSPKYLFRKEGQNVTLSCEQNLNHDAMYWYRQDPGQGLRLIYYSQIVNDFQKGDIAEGYSVSREKKESFPLTVTSAQKNPTAFYLCASSISHRGYEQYFGPGTRLTVT.

This rearrangement joins TRBV29-1 to TRBJ1-1; D gene uncertain. This CDR3 has 12 amino acids. Germline-derived CDR1 and CDR2 are SQVTM and ANQGSEA. V was cut by 4 bases and J by 10 bases, with 16 bases left in between. The CDR3 region is CSVAGRRIAAFF. In DNA, the CDR3 is TGCAGCGTTGCGGGCAGGAGGATAGCAGCTTTCTTT.

There are a few counts of this clone. This chain joins TRBV7-9 and TRBJ2-7; perhaps TRBD2 as D (5 bases). Germline V gives CDR1 SEHNR, CDR2 FQNEAQ (reference sequence). The germline V and J ends were trimmed by 11 bases and 3 bases, with 20 bases remaining between them. This CDR3 region has 14 residues. In DNA, the CDR3 is TGTGCCGCGGGTCGTCAGACGGCGGGCTACGAGCAGTACTTC. Translating gives CAAGRQTAGYEQYF.